The sequence of this T cell receptor beta chain was determined in a study of OX40 agonist ivuxolimab in advanced cancers. As for the study more broadly: Ivuxolimab was an agonistic, fully human IgG2 monoclonal antibody directed against OX40 (CD134), a costimulatory receptor. Three dose-escalation patients achieved partial responses, one with hepatocellular carcinoma and two with cutaneous melanoma. The point of sequencing TCRbeta in the periphery was to test whether ivuxolimab changed TCR sequence diversity and drove clonal T-cell expansion. Patients were allowed to have had prior anti-PD-1, anti-PD-L1 or anti-CTLA-4 therapy, and 40% of the dose-escalation patients had previously received checkpoint inhibitors. The paper describes the monotherapy dose-escalation part (N of about 50 patients) of the phase I trial of ivuxolimab. Among the approximately 50 dose-escalation patients, approximately 20 had hepatocellular carcinoma, roughly 15 melanoma, 9 renal cell carcinoma and 9 head and neck cancer. Intravenous ivuxolimab was administered to patients every 2 weeks at six dose levels: 0.01, 0.1, 0.3, 1.5, 3 and 10 mg/kg. In the dose-escalation cohort, 82.7% of patients were male, and the mean age was about 55 years, with a range of roughly 23 to 85. Overall results and qualifications from the work: The antigen specificity of the clonally expanded peripheral T cells was not determined. Low levels of normalized T-cell clonal expansion were also seen in some patients who did not respond. At doses of 0.1 to 3.0 mg/kg, clonal expansion of both CD4+ and CD8+ blood T cells was observed from baseline to week 6. In the 0.1-3.0 mg/kg groups, partial responders were among the patients with the lowest normalized peripheral clonal expansion, particularly in CD8+ T cells. After ivuxolimab, more expanded clones were found on average in CD8+ T cells than in CD4+ T cells.

For sequencing of the TCRbeta CDR3 region, genomic DNA was extracted from the sorted cells. The immunoSEQ Assay was used to sequence the TCRbeta CDR3 regions. Imported from immuneACCESS, the table was reduced by TCRdb to in-frame sequences with V and J called. These copies leave out some clones; in studies compared against another copy, an unresolved V gene accounts for under half, and the cause of the remainder is not known. Within this sample are tens of thousands of clones, with approximately 85% of them counted one time only. Jointly, the top ten make up approximately 2.3% of the sample. Patients with autoimmune disease history or receiving systemic immunosuppression were excluded from the trial. Peripheral blood for TCR sequencing was drawn from every dose cohort at baseline, at cycle 4 day 1 and at cycle 7 day 1. The samples were drawn from a first-in-human, open-label, multicenter phase I dose-escalation trial of ivuxolimab. Adults with locally advanced or metastatic head and neck squamous cell, hepatocellular, melanoma or renal cell carcinoma were enrolled in the trial. Before TCR sequencing, CD4+ T cells and CD8+ T cells were sorted from peripheral blood as separate populations.

This clone came up a few times. The antigen this receptor binds is unknown. There are no base qualities to consult, and no much larger clone falls within one base. CDR1 and CDR2 are read off the germline V gene as SGHRS and YFSETQ. V loses 0 bases, J loses 8 bases, and the germline ends lie 5 bases apart. The CDR3, from cysteine to phenylalanine, totals 11 residues. Only CDR3 DNA remains: 33 bases, in frame from the first base. The rearrangement combines TRBV5-1 with TRBJ1-2; the D gene is possibly TRBD1, with 5 bases matching. The sequence was collected from an adult with an advanced solid tumor such as melanoma, head and neck, liver or kidney cancer. This material consisted of CD4+ or CD8+ T cells sorted from blood, taken in a trial of the OX40 agonist ivuxolimab. The CDR3 region has the sequence CASSLGQGYTF. At the DNA level, the sequence is TGCGCCAGCAGCTTGGGACAGGGCTACACCTTC.